A selection of T cell receptor beta chains follows, all from one sample in a study of shared clonotypes between healthy human individuals. TCRdb's copy holds only in-frame clones and misses some; the assay was immunoSEQ multiplex PCR. The sample records 2 million to 2.5 million clones, over 85% being singletons. The sequencing sample was made of naive CD4+ T cells from PBMCs. These receptors were taken from a man aged 18 to 30 in good health. Some clones in this sample may be carry-over from other donors' samples. The CDR3 runs from the conserved cysteine through the conserved F or W. Fields, in order: CDR3 protein, CDR3 DNA, J gene, clone size, V gene, D gene, CDR3 length. D genes are given only for firm matches. Size is omitted from some rows. Given values are once, few, many or a class for expanded clones.

CDR3 protein: CASSVGGSNTEAFF
CDR3 DNA: TGTGCCAGCAGCGTAGGCGGTTCGAACACTGAAGCTTTCTTT
J gene: TRBJ1-1
clone size: -
V gene: TRBV9
D gene: -
CDR3 length: 14

CDR3 protein: CASSEGGSGNTIYF
CDR3 DNA: TGTGCCAGTTCAGAGGGTGGCTCTGGAAACACCATATATTTT
J gene: TRBJ1-3
clone size: -
V gene: TRBV9
D gene: -
CDR3 length: 14

CDR3 protein: CASSQDLRQGSINQPQHF
CDR3 DNA: TGCGCCAGCAGCCAAGATCTGCGACAGGGATCGATCAATCAGCCCCAGCATTTT
J gene: TRBJ1-5
clone size: -
V gene: TRBV4-1
D gene: TRBD1
CDR3 length: 18

CDR3 protein: CASSLAASYEQYF
CDR3 DNA: TGTGCCAGCAGCTTAGCCGCCTCCTACGAGCAGTACTTC
J gene: TRBJ2-7
clone size: once
V gene: TRBV11-2
D gene: -
CDR3 length: 13

CDR3 protein: CATSAGVVDTQYF
CDR3 DNA: TGTGCCACTTCCGCGGGGGTTGTGGATACGCAGTATTTT
J gene: TRBJ2-3
clone size: once
V gene: TRBV6-1
D gene: TRBD2
CDR3 length: 13

CDR3 protein: CASSTSGMDNEQFF
CDR3 DNA: TGTGCCAGCAGCACTAGCGGGATGGACAATGAGCAGTTCTTC
J gene: TRBJ2-1
clone size: -
V gene: TRBV6-5
D gene: TRBD2
CDR3 length: 14

CDR3 protein: CASNRKQHEQFF
CDR3 DNA: TGTGCCAGCAATCGTAAACAGCATGAGCAGTTCTTC
J gene: TRBJ2-1
clone size: -
V gene: TRBV5-8
D gene: -
CDR3 length: 12

CDR3 protein: CASSLVAGGSTDTQYF
CDR3 DNA: TGTGCCAGCAGCTTAGTCGCGGGAGGGAGCACAGATACGCAGTATTTT
J gene: TRBJ2-3
clone size: -
V gene: TRBV11-3
D gene: TRBD2
CDR3 length: 16

CDR3 protein: CASSLDRGPDEQFF
CDR3 DNA: TGTGCCAGCAGCCTTGACAGGGGGCCCGATGAGCAGTTCTTC
J gene: TRBJ2-1
clone size: -
V gene: TRBV11-1
D gene: TRBD1
CDR3 length: 14

CDR3 protein: CASKPGGPGETQYF
CDR3 DNA: TGCGCCAGCAAGCCGGGAGGGCCAGGGGAGACCCAGTACTTC
J gene: TRBJ2-5
clone size: -
V gene: TRBV5-1
D gene: TRBD2
CDR3 length: 14

CDR3 protein: CASSTPLAGVGTQYF
CDR3 DNA: TGTGCCAGCTCTACCCCACTAGCGGGAGTAGGTACGCAGTATTTT
J gene: TRBJ2-3
clone size: -
V gene: TRBV18
D gene: TRBD2
CDR3 length: 15

CDR3 protein: CSVLYRGLAGVYETQYF
CDR3 DNA: TGCAGCGTCCTGTACCGGGGACTAGCGGGAGTATATGAGACCCAGTACTTC
J gene: TRBJ2-5
clone size: -
V gene: TRBV29-1
D gene: TRBD2
CDR3 length: 17

CDR3 protein: CASSLLHRGNTEAFF
CDR3 DNA: TGTGCCAGCAGTTTGCTGCACAGGGGGAACACTGAAGCTTTCTTT
J gene: TRBJ1-1
clone size: few
V gene: TRBV28
D gene: TRBD1
CDR3 length: 15

CDR3 protein: CASSSRRGASGDTGELFF
CDR3 DNA: TGTGCCAGCAGCTCTCGGAGGGGGGCTAGCGGCGACACCGGGGAGCTGTTTTTT
J gene: TRBJ2-2
clone size: -
V gene: TRBV7-3
D gene: -
CDR3 length: 18

CDR3 protein: CASTSQGETDTQYF
CDR3 DNA: TGTGCCAGCACGTCGCAGGGAGAGACAGATACGCAGTATTTT
J gene: TRBJ2-3
clone size: once
V gene: TRBV28
D gene: -
CDR3 length: 14

CDR3 protein: CASSTRQIPYEQYF
CDR3 DNA: TGTGCCAGCAGTACACGTCAAATCCCCTACGAGCAGTACTTC
J gene: TRBJ2-7
clone size: -
V gene: TRBV6-5
D gene: -
CDR3 length: 14

CDR3 protein: CASRQTGGYGYTF
CDR3 DNA: TGCGCCAGCAGGCAAACAGGGGGGTATGGCTACACCTTC
J gene: TRBJ1-2
clone size: -
V gene: TRBV4-1
D gene: TRBD1
CDR3 length: 13

CDR3 protein: CASSFDGRRETQYF
CDR3 DNA: TGTGCCAGCAGTTTCGACGGGCGGCGGGAGACCCAGTACTTC
J gene: TRBJ2-5
clone size: -
V gene: TRBV28
D gene: -
CDR3 length: 14

CDR3 protein: CASAPGEWYTQYF
CDR3 DNA: TGTGCCAGCGCACCTGGGGAGTGGTATACGCAGTATTTT
J gene: TRBJ2-3
clone size: -
V gene: TRBV6-6
D gene: -
CDR3 length: 13

CDR3 protein: CASSLDYADTQYF
CDR3 DNA: TGTGCCAGCAGCTTGGATTATGCAGATACGCAGTATTTT
J gene: TRBJ2-3
clone size: -
V gene: TRBV5-5
D gene: -
CDR3 length: 13

CDR3 protein: CAISESQFGRRLSNEKLFF
CDR3 DNA: TGTGCCATCAGTGAGTCTCAGTTTGGGCGGCGACTTTCGAATGAAAAACTGTTTTTT
J gene: TRBJ1-4
clone size: -
V gene: TRBV10-3
D gene: -
CDR3 length: 19

CDR3 protein: CASSPAWGPEAFF
CDR3 DNA: TGTGCCAGCAGTCCCGCGTGGGGACCTGAAGCTTTCTTT
J gene: TRBJ1-1
clone size: -
V gene: TRBV9
D gene: -
CDR3 length: 13

CDR3 protein: CASSKGTSYNEQFF
CDR3 DNA: TGCGCCAGCAGCAAGGGGACGAGTTACAATGAGCAGTTCTTC
J gene: TRBJ2-1
clone size: once
V gene: TRBV5-1
D gene: -
CDR3 length: 14

CDR3 protein: CASSYSGLGTNYGYTF
CDR3 DNA: TGTGCCAGCAGTTACTCTGGGTTAGGGACGAACTATGGCTACACCTTC
J gene: TRBJ1-2
clone size: -
V gene: TRBV6-5
D gene: -
CDR3 length: 16

CDR3 protein: CASSEDRRSTDTQYF
CDR3 DNA: TGCGCCAGCAGCGAAGACAGAAGAAGCACAGATACGCAGTATTTT
J gene: TRBJ2-3
clone size: -
V gene: TRBV4-1
D gene: -
CDR3 length: 15

CDR3 protein: CASSAGERHNEQFF
CDR3 DNA: TGTGCCAGCAGCGCGGGAGAACGGCACAATGAGCAGTTCTTC
J gene: TRBJ2-1
clone size: -
V gene: TRBV2
D gene: TRBD2
CDR3 length: 14

CDR3 protein: CASSLNGQGGDYGYTF
CDR3 DNA: TGCGCCAGCAGCTTGAACGGACAGGGAGGGGACTATGGCTACACCTTC
J gene: TRBJ1-2
clone size: -
V gene: TRBV5-1
D gene: TRBD1
CDR3 length: 16

CDR3 protein: CASSLSQLEAFF
CDR3 DNA: TGTGCCAGCAGCTTGTCTCAGCTTGAAGCTTTCTTT
J gene: TRBJ1-1
clone size: -
V gene: TRBV5-8
D gene: -
CDR3 length: 12

CDR3 protein: CASSRPPGYTF
CDR3 DNA: TGTGCCAGCAGTAGACCCCCTGGCTACACCTTC
J gene: TRBJ1-2
clone size: -
V gene: TRBV28
D gene: -
CDR3 length: 11

CDR3 protein: CASSFQAGTAINEQYF
CDR3 DNA: TGTGCCAGCAGTTTCCAGGCCGGGACAGCGATCAACGAGCAGTACTTC
J gene: TRBJ2-7
clone size: -
V gene: TRBV27
D gene: TRBD1
CDR3 length: 16

CDR3 protein: CASSYTGGGRETQYF
CDR3 DNA: TGTGCCAGCAGCTACACAGGGGGCGGTAGGGAGACCCAGTACTTC
J gene: TRBJ2-5
clone size: -
V gene: TRBV7-3
D gene: TRBD1
CDR3 length: 15

CDR3 protein: CASSQTDSWGYTF
CDR3 DNA: TGTGCCAGCAGCCAAACTGATTCTTGGGGCTACACCTTC
J gene: TRBJ1-2
clone size: -
V gene: TRBV14
D gene: -
CDR3 length: 13

CDR3 protein: CASSLRDRVNTEAFF
CDR3 DNA: TGCGCCAGCAGCTTGCGGGACAGGGTGAACACTGAAGCTTTCTTT
J gene: TRBJ1-1
clone size: once
V gene: TRBV5-1
D gene: TRBD1
CDR3 length: 15

CDR3 protein: CASRRTGYSNQPQHF
CDR3 DNA: TGTGCCAGCAGGAGAACAGGGTACAGCAATCAGCCCCAGCATTTT
J gene: TRBJ1-5
clone size: many
V gene: TRBV2
D gene: -
CDR3 length: 15

CDR3 protein: CASSQDRGLAGVTYNEQFF
CDR3 DNA: TGTGCCAGCAGCCAGGACCGGGGACTAGCGGGAGTTACCTACAATGAGCAGTTCTTC
J gene: TRBJ2-1
clone size: -
V gene: TRBV11-2
D gene: TRBD2
CDR3 length: 19

CDR3 protein: CASSSIAGGPGEQYF
CDR3 DNA: TGTGCCAGCAGCTCTATAGCGGGAGGGCCCGGCGAGCAGTACTTC
J gene: TRBJ2-7
clone size: -
V gene: TRBV7-2
D gene: TRBD2
CDR3 length: 15

CDR3 protein: CAWSPYTRNEQYF
CDR3 DNA: TGTGCCTGGAGTCCTTATACTAGAAACGAGCAGTACTTC
J gene: TRBJ2-7
clone size: -
V gene: TRBV30
D gene: -
CDR3 length: 13

CDR3 protein: CASKEGSGLEQFF
CDR3 DNA: TGTGCCAGCAAAGAGGGCTCGGGGCTTGAGCAGTTCTTC
J gene: TRBJ2-1
clone size: -
V gene: TRBV2
D gene: -
CDR3 length: 13

CDR3 protein: CASREQGAYGYTF
CDR3 DNA: TGTGCCAGCAGGGAACAGGGAGCCTATGGCTACACCTTC
J gene: TRBJ1-2
clone size: -
V gene: TRBV6-1
D gene: -
CDR3 length: 13

CDR3 protein: CASSGTGRGGYGYTF
CDR3 DNA: TGTGCCAGCAGCGGGACGGGACGCGGAGGCTATGGCTACACCTTC
J gene: TRBJ1-2
clone size: -
V gene: TRBV28
D gene: -
CDR3 length: 15

CDR3 protein: CASSEGPYGYTF
CDR3 DNA: TGTGCCAGCAGTGAGGGGCCCTATGGCTACACCTTC
J gene: TRBJ1-2
clone size: -
V gene: TRBV6-1
D gene: -
CDR3 length: 12

CDR3 protein: CASSWAGGELFF
CDR3 DNA: TGTGCCAGCAGCTGGGCCGGCGGGGAGCTGTTTTTT
J gene: TRBJ2-2
clone size: -
V gene: TRBV7-3
D gene: -
CDR3 length: 12

CDR3 protein: CARSSQETQYF
CDR3 DNA: TGTGCCAGAAGCTCGCAAGAGACCCAGTACTTC
J gene: TRBJ2-5
clone size: -
V gene: TRBV5-3
D gene: -
CDR3 length: 11

CDR3 protein: CASRAGTSGRSLPGNQETQYF
CDR3 DNA: TGTGCCAGTAGAGCCGGGACTAGCGGAAGATCGCTCCCGGGGAACCAAGAGACCCAGTACTTC
J gene: TRBJ2-5
clone size: -
V gene: TRBV19
D gene: TRBD2
CDR3 length: 21

CDR3 protein: CASTNVQAPYGPQHF
CDR3 DNA: TGTGCCAGTACCAATGTGCAGGCCCCGTATGGGCCCCAGCATTTT
J gene: TRBJ1-5
clone size: -
V gene: TRBV19
D gene: -
CDR3 length: 15

CDR3 protein: CASSLQISQMNTEAFF
CDR3 DNA: TGCGCCAGCAGCTTGCAAATTTCCCAGATGAACACTGAAGCTTTCTTT
J gene: TRBJ1-1
clone size: -
V gene: TRBV5-1
D gene: -
CDR3 length: 16

CDR3 protein: CASSLNFVGSLTGETQYF
CDR3 DNA: TGTGCCAGCAGCTTAAACTTCGTCGGGAGTCTTACGGGTGAGACCCAGTACTTC
J gene: TRBJ2-5
clone size: -
V gene: TRBV7-2
D gene: -
CDR3 length: 18

CDR3 protein: CASSVGVSQETQYF
CDR3 DNA: TGTGCCAGCAGCGTCGGCGTCAGTCAAGAGACCCAGTACTTC
J gene: TRBJ2-5
clone size: -
V gene: TRBV9
D gene: -
CDR3 length: 14

CDR3 protein: CASSMGPVYNTEAFF
CDR3 DNA: TGTGCCAGTAGTATGGGGCCCGTGTACAACACTGAAGCTTTCTTT
J gene: TRBJ1-1
clone size: -
V gene: TRBV19
D gene: -
CDR3 length: 15

CDR3 protein: CASSQVGRVNTEAFF
CDR3 DNA: TGTGCCAGCAGCCAAGTGGGCAGGGTGAACACTGAAGCTTTCTTT
J gene: TRBJ1-1
clone size: -
V gene: TRBV4-2
D gene: -
CDR3 length: 15

CDR3 protein: CASSAAGTPNTEAFF
CDR3 DNA: TGTGCCAGCAGTGCCGCCGGGACACCGAACACTGAAGCTTTCTTT
J gene: TRBJ1-1
clone size: -
V gene: TRBV6-1
D gene: -
CDR3 length: 15

CDR3 protein: CASSLVVSRQGTYGYTF
CDR3 DNA: TGTGCCAGCAGCTTAGTGGTATCCCGACAGGGGACCTATGGCTACACCTTC
J gene: TRBJ1-2
clone size: -
V gene: TRBV7-2
D gene: TRBD1
CDR3 length: 17

CDR3 protein: CASSQVHGLRNTEAFF
CDR3 DNA: TGCGCCAGCAGCCAAGTTCACGGGTTACGGAACACTGAAGCTTTCTTT
J gene: TRBJ1-1
clone size: once
V gene: TRBV4-3
D gene: -
CDR3 length: 16

CDR3 protein: CAHQGAGGDTQYF
CDR3 DNA: TGTGCCCATCAGGGGGCGGGAGGTGATACGCAGTATTTT
J gene: TRBJ2-3
clone size: -
V gene: TRBV10-3
D gene: -
CDR3 length: 13

CDR3 protein: CASSLSAEGSYEQYF
CDR3 DNA: TGTGCCAGCAGCTTATCCGCGGAGGGGTCCTACGAGCAGTACTTC
J gene: TRBJ2-7
clone size: -
V gene: TRBV7-2
D gene: -
CDR3 length: 15

CDR3 protein: CASSPGLGQGNQPQHF
CDR3 DNA: TGTGCCAGCAGCCCCGGCCTAGGACAGGGGAATCAGCCCCAGCATTTT
J gene: TRBJ1-5
clone size: -
V gene: TRBV5-6
D gene: TRBD1
CDR3 length: 16

CDR3 protein: CAWSVLASGYTDTQYF
CDR3 DNA: TGTGCCTGGAGTGTACTGGCTAGCGGCTACACAGATACGCAGTATTTT
J gene: TRBJ2-3
clone size: -
V gene: TRBV30
D gene: TRBD2
CDR3 length: 16

CDR3 protein: CASSGGGEEPQHF
CDR3 DNA: TGTGCCAGCAGCGGAGGGGGGGAAGAGCCCCAGCATTTT
J gene: TRBJ1-5
clone size: -
V gene: TRBV7-9
D gene: -
CDR3 length: 13

CDR3 protein: CASSLRTGGDYNEQFF
CDR3 DNA: TGCGCCAGCAGCTTACGAACAGGGGGTGACTACAATGAGCAGTTCTTC
J gene: TRBJ2-1
clone size: -
V gene: TRBV5-1
D gene: TRBD1
CDR3 length: 16